This T cell receptor (beta chain) was identified during a study of beta chain features in type 1 diabetes. Overall study results and limits: A moderate, significant TCRB CDR3 shortening appeared in type 1 diabetes across four CD4+ subsets.

Blood was drawn once from each donor into heparinised tubes. The draws averaged about 0.11 L. The authors reverse transcribed all of the isolated RNA, so sequencing captured expressed TCRB transcripts. The repertoire was sequenced with immunoSEQ multiplex PCR; TCRdb's copy has only in-frame clones and lacks some. The data show over 500,000 clones, about a sixth seen once. Concerning this clone itself: Its antigen is as yet unknown.

The receptor comes from a man younger than 35 in good health. Sequencing was done on a sample of naive CD4+ T cells from blood.

CDR3 protein: CASSGDRGVNTIYF. The DNA for the CDR3 is TGTGCCAGCAGCGGGGACAGGGGAGTCAACACCATATATTTT. The gene calls are TRBV6-5 and TRBJ1-3; 10 bases are shared with TRBD1. This CDR3 is built from 14 residues. CDR1 is MNHEY and CDR2 is SVGAGI in the germline V gene. Trimming took 6 bases from V and 7 from J; bases not matched to a gene: 6.